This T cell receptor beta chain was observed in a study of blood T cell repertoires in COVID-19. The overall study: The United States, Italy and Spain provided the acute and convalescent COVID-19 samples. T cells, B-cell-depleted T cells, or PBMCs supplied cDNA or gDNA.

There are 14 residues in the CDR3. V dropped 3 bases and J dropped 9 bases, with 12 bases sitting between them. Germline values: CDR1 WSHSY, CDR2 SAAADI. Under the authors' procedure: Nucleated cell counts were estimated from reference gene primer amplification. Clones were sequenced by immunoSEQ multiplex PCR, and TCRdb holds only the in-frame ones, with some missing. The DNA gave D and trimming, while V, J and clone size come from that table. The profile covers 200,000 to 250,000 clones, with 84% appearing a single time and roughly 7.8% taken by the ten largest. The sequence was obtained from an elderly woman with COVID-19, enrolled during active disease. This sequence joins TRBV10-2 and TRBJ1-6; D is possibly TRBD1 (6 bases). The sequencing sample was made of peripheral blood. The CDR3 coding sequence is TGCGCCAGCAGTGAAACACAGGGCCGTTCACCCCTCCACTTT. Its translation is CASSETQGRSPLHF.